This T cell receptor beta chain was documented in a study of T-cell memory formation after mild COVID-19. Turning to the study itself: TCR clustering was largely donor specific.

Concerning this clonotype itself: No antigen is known for it.

CDR3 size: 14 residues. Germline V gives CDR1 MNHNY, CDR2 SVGAGI (reference sequence). Unmatched junction bases numbered 3, after V lost 2 bases and J lost 6 bases. With constant-segment primers, 5'RACE yielded cDNA libraries of TCR alpha and TCR beta that carried sample barcodes and UMIs. TCRdb fed the 5' RACE reads into MiXCR, producing one record per CDR3 protein. The sample lists approximately 290,000 distinct CDR3 sequences, around a sixth occurring once. General study results and limits: Later expanders leaned toward CD4+, whereas clones contracting from day 15 to 85 were balanced CD4/CD8.

Sequencing was performed on PBMCs or a T cell subset sorted from them (not recorded which). The chain combines TRBV6-6 with TRBJ2-1; TRBD1 matches 8 bases. The TCR originated in a man in his late teens or twenties who had mild COVID-19 (a few samples of this study predate the infection). Cell type and time point are not known. The CDR3 here is CASSYVTGGNEQFF. For the CDR3, the DNA is TGTGCCAGCAGTTACGTTACAGGGGGCAATGAGCAGTTCTTC.